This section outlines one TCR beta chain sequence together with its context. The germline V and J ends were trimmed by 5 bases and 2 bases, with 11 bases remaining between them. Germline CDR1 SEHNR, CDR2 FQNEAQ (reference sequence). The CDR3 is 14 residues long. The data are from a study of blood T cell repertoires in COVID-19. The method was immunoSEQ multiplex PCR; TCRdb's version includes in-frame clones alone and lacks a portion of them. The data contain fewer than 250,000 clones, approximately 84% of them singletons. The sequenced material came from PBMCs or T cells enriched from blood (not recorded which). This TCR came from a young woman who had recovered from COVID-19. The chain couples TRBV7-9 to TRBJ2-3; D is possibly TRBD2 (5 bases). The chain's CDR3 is CASSPGLSTDTQYF. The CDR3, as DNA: TGTGCCAGCAGCCCAGGACTGTCCACAGATACGCAGTATTTT.